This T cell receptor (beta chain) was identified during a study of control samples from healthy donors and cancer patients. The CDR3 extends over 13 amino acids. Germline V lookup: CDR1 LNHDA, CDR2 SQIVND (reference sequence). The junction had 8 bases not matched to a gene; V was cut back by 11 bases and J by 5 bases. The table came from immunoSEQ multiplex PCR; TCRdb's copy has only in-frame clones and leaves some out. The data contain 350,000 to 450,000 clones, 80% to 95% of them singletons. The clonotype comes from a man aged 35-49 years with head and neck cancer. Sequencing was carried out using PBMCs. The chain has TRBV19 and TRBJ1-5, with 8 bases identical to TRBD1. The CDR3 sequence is CAATTGAYQPQHF. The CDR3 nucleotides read TGTGCCGCGACGACAGGGGCTTATCAGCCCCAGCATTTT.